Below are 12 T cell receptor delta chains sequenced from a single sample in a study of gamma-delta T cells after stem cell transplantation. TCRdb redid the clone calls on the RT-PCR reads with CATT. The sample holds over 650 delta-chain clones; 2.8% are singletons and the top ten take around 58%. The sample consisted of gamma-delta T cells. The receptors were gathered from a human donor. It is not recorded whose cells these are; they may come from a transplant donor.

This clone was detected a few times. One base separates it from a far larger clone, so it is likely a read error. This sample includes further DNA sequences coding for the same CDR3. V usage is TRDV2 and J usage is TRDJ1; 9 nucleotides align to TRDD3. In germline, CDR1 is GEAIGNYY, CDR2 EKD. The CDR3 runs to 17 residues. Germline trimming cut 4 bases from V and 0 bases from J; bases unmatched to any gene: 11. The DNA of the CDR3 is TGTGCCTGTGATCCAAAATTACCTGGGGGATACACCGATAAACTCATCTTT. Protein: CACDPKLPGGYTDKLIF.

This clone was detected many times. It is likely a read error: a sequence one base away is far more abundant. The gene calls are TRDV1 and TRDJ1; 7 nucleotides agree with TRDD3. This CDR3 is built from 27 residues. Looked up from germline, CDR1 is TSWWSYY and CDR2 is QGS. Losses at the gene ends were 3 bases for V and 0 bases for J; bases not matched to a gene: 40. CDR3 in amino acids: CALGEPQPVSLRLYWGHTGGYTDKLIF. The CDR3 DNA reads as TGTGCTCTTGGGGAGCCTCAACCGGTCTCCCTACGGTTGTACTGGGGACATACGGGGGGGTACACCGATAAACTCATCTTT.

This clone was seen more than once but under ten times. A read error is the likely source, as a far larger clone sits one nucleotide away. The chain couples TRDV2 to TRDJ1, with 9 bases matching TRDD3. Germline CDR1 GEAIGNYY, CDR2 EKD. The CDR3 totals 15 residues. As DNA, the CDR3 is TGTGCCTGTGACTATACTGGGGGAAACACCGATAAACCCATCTTT. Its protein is CACDYTGGNTDKPIF.

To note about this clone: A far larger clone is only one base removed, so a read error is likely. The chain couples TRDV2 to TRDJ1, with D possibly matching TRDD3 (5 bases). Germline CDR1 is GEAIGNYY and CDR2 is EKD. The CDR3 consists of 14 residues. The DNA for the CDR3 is TGTGCCCGTGACACACTGGAAAATACCGATAAACTCATCTTT. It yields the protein CARDTLENTDKLIF.

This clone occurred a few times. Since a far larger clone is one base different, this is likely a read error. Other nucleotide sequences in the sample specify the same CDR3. The CDR3 spells CACDTVVGDTGPYTDKLIF. The CDR3 nucleotides are TGTGCCTGTGACACCGTGGTGGGGGATACAGGGCCGTACACCGACAAACTCATCTTT. The rearrangement links TRDV2 to TRDJ1; 10 bases map to TRDD3. This CDR3 spans 19 amino acids. CDR1 and CDR2 (germline): GEAIGNYY, EKD.

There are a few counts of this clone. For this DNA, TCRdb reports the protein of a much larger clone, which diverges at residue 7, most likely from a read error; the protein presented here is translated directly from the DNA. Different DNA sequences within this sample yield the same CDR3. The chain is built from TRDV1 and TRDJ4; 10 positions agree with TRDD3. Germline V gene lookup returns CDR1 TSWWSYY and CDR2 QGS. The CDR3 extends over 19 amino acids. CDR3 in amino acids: CALGERLWWGIPVTGQLIF. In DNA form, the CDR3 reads TGCGCTCTTGGGGAACGGCTCTGGTGGGGGATACCAGTAACAGGGCAGTTGATCTTT.

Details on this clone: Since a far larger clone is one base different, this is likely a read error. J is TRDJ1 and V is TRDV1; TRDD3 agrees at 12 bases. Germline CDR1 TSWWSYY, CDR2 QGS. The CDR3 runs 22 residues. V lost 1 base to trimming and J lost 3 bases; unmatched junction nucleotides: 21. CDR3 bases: TGTGCTCTTGGGGAACCCCTTCCTAGATTGTCCTGGGGGATACGGATGTCCGATAAACTCATCTTT. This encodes CALGEPLPRLSWGIRMSDKLIF.

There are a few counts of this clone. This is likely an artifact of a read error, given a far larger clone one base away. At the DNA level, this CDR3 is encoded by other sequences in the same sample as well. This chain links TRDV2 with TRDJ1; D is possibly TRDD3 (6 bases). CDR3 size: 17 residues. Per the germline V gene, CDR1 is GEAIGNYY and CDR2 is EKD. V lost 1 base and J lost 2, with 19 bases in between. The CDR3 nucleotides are TGTGCCTGTGACACTCTGGGGACGACTTCTTATACCGATAAACTCATCTTT. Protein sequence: CACDTLGTTSYTDKLIF.

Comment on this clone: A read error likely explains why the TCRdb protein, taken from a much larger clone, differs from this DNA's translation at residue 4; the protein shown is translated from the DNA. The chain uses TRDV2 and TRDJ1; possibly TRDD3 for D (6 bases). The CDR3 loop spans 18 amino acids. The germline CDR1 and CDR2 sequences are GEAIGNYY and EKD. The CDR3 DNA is TGTGCCTGTGGCACCGCTGCGGGCTGGGGCCGGTACACCGATAAACTCATCTTT. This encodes CACGTAAGWGRYTDKLIF.

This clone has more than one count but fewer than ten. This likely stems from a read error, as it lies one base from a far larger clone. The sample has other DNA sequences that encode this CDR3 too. CDR3: CACDTAGGYLSWDTRQMFF. The CDR3 nucleotides read TGTGCCTGCGACACAGCTGGGGGATACCTCTCCTGGGACACCCGACAGATGTTTTTC. This sequence joins TRDV2 and TRDJ3, with 11 bases identical to TRDD3. The CDR3 is 19 amino acids. Germline loops: CDR1 GEAIGNYY, CDR2 EKD.

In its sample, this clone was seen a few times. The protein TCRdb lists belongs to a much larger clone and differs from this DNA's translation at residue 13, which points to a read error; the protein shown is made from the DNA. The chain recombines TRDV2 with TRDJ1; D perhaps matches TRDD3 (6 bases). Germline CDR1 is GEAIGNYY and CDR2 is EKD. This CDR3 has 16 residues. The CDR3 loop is CACDTLVGVHTDNLIF. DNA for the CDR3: TGTGCCTGTGACACCTTGGTGGGGGTCCACACCGATAACCTCATCTTT.

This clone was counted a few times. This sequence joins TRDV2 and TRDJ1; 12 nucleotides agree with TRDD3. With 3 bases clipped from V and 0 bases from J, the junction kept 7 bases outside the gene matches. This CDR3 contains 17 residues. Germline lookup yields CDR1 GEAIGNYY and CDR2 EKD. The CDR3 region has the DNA TGTGCCTGTGACCCGTTACTGGGGGATACAAACACCGATAAACTCATCTTT. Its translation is CACDPLLGDTNTDKLIF.